This TCR beta chain emerged from a study of shared clonotypes between healthy human individuals. The overall study: Per donor, three plates held CD4 naive cells, three held CD4 memory, two held CD8 naive and one held CD8 memory. Findings of the study overall: Naive CD4 clonotypes overlapped across a few donors at approximately 5%. Rarefaction revealed incomplete sorted-subset sequencing despite large depth.

The V segment lost 2 bases and the J segment 6 bases; nucleotides outside the gene matches: 5. Germline CDR1 reads SGHVS; CDR2 reads FQNEAQ. The CDR3 covers 16 residues. TCRdb keeps only in-frame clones here, not all; method: immunoSEQ multiplex PCR. The sample shows around 690,000 clones, 90% of them seen only once. Of note for this clone: Its antigen is unknown.

The sample was memory CD8+ T cells from PBMCs. Subset meaning: CD45RO+ cells pooled with CCR7-negative TemRA cells. The V call is TRBV7-8, the J call TRBJ2-2; 11 positions agree with TRBD2. The sequence derives from a man younger than 35 in good health. Some clones in this sample may be carry-over from other donors' samples. The CDR3 region has the DNA TGTGCCAGCAGCTTACTAGCGGGAGGCGGTGCCGGGGAGCTGTTTTTT. Translated, it gives CASSLLAGGGAGELFF.